The rows below give T cell receptor beta chains drawn from one sample of a study of T-cell memory formation after mild COVID-19. Each CDR3 protein gets one entry after TCRdb re-called the 5' RACE reads with MiXCR. The profile shows 120,000 or so distinct CDR3 sequences, approximately 17% of them singletons. The material sequenced was PBMCs or a T cell subset sorted from them (not recorded which). Receptors originate from a man younger than 35 who had mild COVID-19 (a few samples of this study predate the infection). Cell type and time point are not known. CDR3s include the opening cysteine and the closing phenylalanine or tryptophan. The D gene is left open where the match is weak. A clone size is listed for some rows: how often the clone was seen (once, few, many), or a class if it is expanded.

TRBV12-3/TRBV12-4	TRBD1	TRBJ1-6	NA	15	TGTGCCAGCAGAGGTTCCGGGACAGGGGGTTCACCCCTCCACTTT	CASRGSGTGGSPLHF
TRBV20-1	TRBD1	TRBJ2-2	once	14	TGCAGTGCTGGACCGACAGGGGACACCGGGGAGCTGTTTTTT	CSAGPTGDTGELFF
TRBV12-3/TRBV12-4	TRBD1	TRBJ2-3	many	15	TGTGCCAGCAGTTTAGGACAGGGGAGCACAGATACGCAGTATTTT	CASSLGQGSTDTQYF
TRBV4-2	TRBD1	TRBJ2-1	few	16	TGTGCCAGCAGCCAAGAGATCCTGACAGGGTGGAATGAGCAGTTCTTC	CASSQEILTGWNEQFF
TRBV6-4	NA	TRBJ2-2	NA	13	TGTGCCAGCAGCGCCCAAGACACCGGGGAGCTGTTTTTT	CASSAQDTGELFF
TRBV5-1	TRBD1	TRBJ2-2	NA	17	TGCGCCAGCAGCACCCTCAACGGACAGGGGCTCACCGGGGAGCTGTTTTTT	CASSTLNGQGLTGELFF
TRBV4-3	NA	TRBJ2-7	many	13	TGCGCCAGCAGCCAAGGGGACGGGTACGAGCAGTACTTC	CASSQGDGYEQYF
TRBV5-6	NA	TRBJ2-5	NA	12	TGTGCCAGCAGCATGGTCGGGGAGACCCAGTACTTC	CASSMVGETQYF
TRBV12-3/TRBV12-4	NA	TRBJ1-5	few	14	TGTGCCAGCAGCCCAAAGGACCGTTTTAGGCCCCAGCATTTT	CASSPKDRFRPQHF
TRBV11-1	TRBD1	TRBJ2-5	few	16	TGTGCCAGCAGCTCCTATTGGACAGGGGGACAAGAGACCCAGTACTTC	CASSSYWTGGQETQYF
TRBV7-3	NA	TRBJ2-2	NA	14	TGTGCCAGCAGCTTGTCGGGGGTAACCGGGGAGCTGTTTTTT	CASSLSGVTGELFF
TRBV24-1	NA	TRBJ2-3	NA	13	TGTGCCACCAGCAGTGATTACCCAGATACGCAGTATTTT	CATSSDYPDTQYF
TRBV27	NA	TRBJ2-5	NA	13	TGTGCCAGCAGCCCGGGGGGCTTGGAGACCCAGTACTTC	CASSPGGLETQYF
TRBV27	NA	TRBJ2-7	NA	13	TGTGCCAGCAGTCCCCCCGGCTACGGCGGGCAGTACTTC	CASSPPGYGGQYF
TRBV12-3/TRBV12-4	TRBD1	TRBJ1-1	NA	13	TGTGCCAGCACCAGGGGGATGGGCACTGAAGCTTTCTTT	CASTRGMGTEAFF
TRBV7-9	TRBD1	TRBJ1-5	NA	15	TGTGCCAGCAGCTTGGGTTGGGACAGGGAGCAGCCCCAGCATTTT	CASSLGWDREQPQHF
TRBV20-1	NA	TRBJ1-1	NA	14	TGCAGTGCCAAAACCGGCGGACTGAACACTGAAGCTTTCTTT	CSAKTGGLNTEAFF
TRBV7-9	NA	TRBJ2-1	few	16	TGTGCCAGCAGCATACTTACAGGGATCTCCTACAATGAGCAGTTCTTC	CASSILTGISYNEQFF
TRBV7-2	TRBD2	TRBJ2-2	NA	15	TGTGCCAGCAGCTCGGGACTAGCGGGGACCGGGGAGCTGTTTTTT	CASSSGLAGTGELFF
TRBV5-4	NA	TRBJ2-2	NA	13	TGTGCCAGCAGCTTGGACCTCACCGGGGAGCTGTTTTTT	CASSLDLTGELFF
TRBV27	TRBD1	TRBJ2-5	NA	15	TGTGCCAGCAGAGGATGGGACAGGACCCAAGAGACCCAGTACTTC	CASRGWDRTQETQYF
TRBV7-2	TRBD2	TRBJ2-5	many	15	TGTGCCAGCAGCCCGGGGGGAGTATCGGGAGAGACCCAGTACTTC	CASSPGGVSGETQYF
TRBV4-3	NA	TRBJ1-2	few	15	TGCGCCAGCAGCCAAGGGGGGACGGACTACTATGGCTACACCTTC	CASSQGGTDYYGYTF
TRBV29-1	TRBD1	TRBJ2-3	NA	15	TGCAGCGTTGGGAAACCGGGACAGGGAACGGATACGCAGTATTTT	CSVGKPGQGTDTQYF
TRBV9	NA	TRBJ1-6	NA	14	TGTGCCAGCAGCGTCAACGACGGGAATTCACCCCTCCACTTT	CASSVNDGNSPLHF
TRBV11-2	TRBD2	TRBJ2-1	NA	16	TGTGCCAGCAGCCCCCAGCGGGGGGCCGCCTACAATGAGCAGTTCTTC	CASSPQRGAAYNEQFF
TRBV25-1	TRBD1	TRBJ1-4	once	14	TGTGCCAGCAGTCCGGGACAGAGAAATGAAAAACTGTTTTTT	CASSPGQRNEKLFF
TRBV12-3/TRBV12-4	NA	TRBJ1-6	NA	14	TGTGCCAGCAGTTTGGGGAGTTATAATTCACCCCTCCACTTT	CASSLGSYNSPLHF
TRBV29-1	TRBD1	TRBJ2-7	few	15	TGCAGCGTTGAAGACGTCCGGGACAGGCCCTACGAGCAGTACTTC	CSVEDVRDRPYEQYF
TRBV15	NA	TRBJ2-3	few	16	TGTGCCACCAGCAGGGGATCCGGGACAATCACAGATACGCAGTATTTT	CATSRGSGTITDTQYF
TRBV6-6	TRBD1	TRBJ1-5	few	16	TGTGCCAGCAGTGGGAACAGGGGGTGGTCTTTTCAGCCCCAGCATTTT	CASSGNRGWSFQPQHF
TRBV12-3/TRBV12-4	NA	TRBJ2-1	NA	14	TGTGCCAGCAGCGAGTGGGGGCCGGACAATGAGCAGTTCTTC	CASSEWGPDNEQFF
TRBV7-3	NA	TRBJ2-1	NA	12	TGTGCCAGCGGCAGGGTTAATCATGAGCAGTTCTTC	CASGRVNHEQFF
TRBV11-2	NA	TRBJ2-2	NA	14	TGTGCCAGCAGTTCCACGGTGAGGGGAGGGGAGCTGTTTTTT	CASSSTVRGGELFF
TRBV18	NA	TRBJ2-5	few	12	TGTGCCAGCTCCCAAAGCCAAGAGACCCAGTACTTC	CASSQSQETQYF
TRBV7-3	TRBD2	TRBJ2-2	NA	16	TGTGCCAGCAGCGTGACTAGCGGGGAATCTACCGGGGAGCTGTTTTTT	CASSVTSGESTGELFF
TRBV5-1	TRBD1	TRBJ2-5	NA	14	TGCGCCAGCAGCTTGACGGACAGGTCAGAGACCCAGTACTTC	CASSLTDRSETQYF
TRBV28	TRBD2	TRBJ2-5	NA	14	TGTGCCAGCAGCCCAGCGGGGGGGCAAGAGACCCAGTACTTC	CASSPAGGQETQYF
TRBV12-3/TRBV12-4	NA	TRBJ2-2	NA	13	TGTGCCAGCAGTCGAAGGGACACCGGGGAGCTGTTTTTT	CASSRRDTGELFF
TRBV20-1	NA	TRBJ2-7	few	12	TGCAGTGCTTCGAGCGGACTGTACGAGCAGTACTTC	CSASSGLYEQYF
TRBV4-1	NA	TRBJ2-7	NA	14	TGCGCCAGCAGCCATCCACGGGACTCCTACGAGCAGTACTTC	CASSHPRDSYEQYF